Given below is one T cell receptor beta chain in context. The sample holds many counts of this clonotype. Its cognate antigen has yet to be identified. Base qualities were left out, and no much larger clone turns up one base away. The germline V end is reduced by 6 bases and the J end by 1 base; junction bases left unmatched: 2. The CDR3 measures 13 amino acids from cysteine to phenylalanine. The DNA shown is the 39-base CDR3, in frame from base 1. The sample comes from a study of CD8 T cells in ankylosing spondylitis (dated by TCRdb to about 2017). Study-wide context: The study set out to find disease-linked TCR variants by profiling T cell receptor beta repertoires in ankylosing spondylitis patients and healthy donors. In total, the full study cohort was made up of roughly 110 healthy donors and 25 to 30 ankylosing spondylitis patients. Peripheral blood samples were taken, and synovial fluid was additionally collected from ankylosing spondylitis patients.

General findings and caveats noted by the study authors: Some motif variants had previously been reported in the synovial fluid and blood of reactive arthritis patients, which suggests shared mechanisms of disease initiation. A TCR beta motif made up of several highly homologous amino acid variants appeared to be characteristic of blood from ankylosing spondylitis patients. The disease-linked clones showed a CD8+ phenotype and occurred at relatively low frequencies in peripheral blood. Significant enrichment of the disease-linked clones was reported in matched synovial fluid samples from ankylosing spondylitis patients.

Sequencing took place on an Illumina HiSeq 2500. Quantitative 5'-RACE with molecular barcodes was used to prepare TCR beta libraries. Concerning the study's data processing: A new computational method based on a probabilistic model of VDJ rearrangement was used to identify disease-linked TCR variants. TCRdb trimmed the raw reads at Q25, called clones with MiXCR and kept productive beta chains. A single entry per CDR3 protein holds the most common genes and DNA from its merged rows. Here the V and J calls rest on TCRdb's processing, not on the authors' analysis. The sample records some 140,000 distinct CDR3 sequences, over 10% of which are singletons. Roughly 4.3% of the sample goes to the ten largest clones.

This TCR was recovered from a female donor with ankylosing spondylitis or in good health (not recorded which). The sequencing sample was made of blood, either unsorted or a sorted T cell fraction (not recorded which). The chain was built from TRBV12-3 or TRBV12-4 and TRBJ1-1; TRBD1 aligns with 7 central bases. Here the CDR3 is given as CASRRQGNTEAFF. DNA sequence: TGTGCCAGCAGAAGACAGGGGAACACTGAAGCTTTCTTT.